The rows below give T cell receptor beta chains drawn from one sample of a study of cytomegalovirus exposure and HLA in healthy donors. The data were produced by immunoSEQ multiplex PCR, yet TCRdb's version contains in-frame clones alone and is incomplete. The sample includes around 140,000 clones, approximately 10% of them seen just once. Sequenced input: PBMCs. These receptors all come from a woman aged 40 to 50 in good health and CMV-seropositive. The CDR3 runs from the conserved cysteine through the conserved F or W.

J gene | CDR3 length | V gene | CDR3 protein
TRBJ2-2 | 15 | TRBV5-1 | CASSPEGTNTGELFF
TRBJ2-5 | 14 | TRBV7-6 | CASSLTGPRETQYF
TRBJ2-2 | 14 | TRBV6-1 | CASSDSTGTGELFF
TRBJ2-1 | 13 | TRBV29-1 | CSVEDGTDNEQFF
TRBJ2-4 | 18 | TRBV11-2 | CASSLSLFEGQGQNIQYF
TRBJ2-7 | 17 | TRBV27 | CASSSRIGKEGYYEQYF
TRBJ2-2 | 15 | TRBV7-2 | CASSPDRVNTGELFF
TRBJ2-3 | 13 | TRBV9 | CASSVGGPDTQYF
TRBJ2-5 | 14 | TRBV2 | CASLRDTNSETQYF
TRBJ1-1 | 15 | TRBV14 | CASSQLTGVNTEAFF
TRBJ1-6 | 14 | TRBV27 | CASTRDRGSSPLHF
TRBJ2-1 | 16 | TRBV4-1 | CASSVRAVSSYNEQFF
TRBJ1-1 | 17 | TRBV5-1 | CASSLLNRGILNTEAFF
TRBJ1-5 | 14 | TRBV2 | CASSPDNSNQPQHF
TRBJ1-3 | 15 | TRBV18 | CASSPTASHRDTIYF
TRBJ1-1 | 15 | TRBV10-2 | CASTQRGQTNTEAFF
TRBJ1-2 | 13 | TRBV5-6 | CASSLDRTYGYTF
TRBJ1-3 | 16 | TRBV18 | CASSRDRAGSGNTIYF
TRBJ1-3 | 16 | TRBV11-2 | CASSRRQALSGNTIYF
TRBJ2-1 | 15 | TRBV6-5 | CASSYASGGTNEQFF
TRBJ1-4 | 14 | TRBV5-1 | CASSFRDRDEKLFF